This T cell receptor beta chain is drawn from a study of shared clonotypes between healthy human individuals. This clone was picked up many times. Trimming cost V 7 bases and J 4 bases, with 8 bases left between them. This CDR3 has 11 residues. Germline CDR1 and CDR2: SQVTM and ANQGSEA. Data came from immunoSEQ multiplex PCR; TCRdb stores just in-frame clones and leaves some out. The profile covers approximately 740,000 clones, with roughly 70% appearing a single time and roughly 1.7% taken by the ten largest. The TCR sequence derives from a woman in her twenties or thirties in good health. The sample was memory CD4+ T cells sorted from blood. The subset here: CD45RA-negative fraction. The V call is TRBV29-1, the J call TRBJ1-3; D uncertain. The DNA for the CDR3 is TGCAGCGGGCTGGAGGGAAACACCATATATTTT. It yields the protein CSGLEGNTIYF.